The TCR beta chain described here comes from a study of blood T cell repertoires in COVID-19. Per the germline V gene, CDR1 is LNHNV and CDR2 is YYDKDF (reference sequence). V was cut by 1 base and J by 1 base, with 8 bases left in between. The CDR3 sequence is 14 residues long. This clone was detected once. The protocol was immunoSEQ multiplex PCR, while the TCRdb copy is restricted to in-frame clones and leaves out a portion. Here the sample spans around 80,000 clones, roughly 80% being singletons. Sequenced input: peripheral blood. V gene TRBV15 combines with J gene TRBJ2-7; the D gene is possibly TRBD1 (5 bases). The TCR comes from a human donor in a cohort sampled during active COVID-19. The CDR3 region is CATSRVTGSYEQYF. The CDR3 region has the DNA TGTGCCACCAGCAGAGTCACAGGTTCCTACGAGCAGTACTTC.